This T cell receptor (beta chain) was obtained from a study of shared T cell receptors in the human thymus. V was shortened by 3 bases and J by 2 bases, with 27 bases between the two germline ends. CDR3 length: 20 amino acids. Germline loops: CDR1 LGHNA, CDR2 YSLEER. Method: immunoSEQ multiplex PCR; TCRdb's copy keeps in-frame clones and lacks some. Counted here are some 660,000 clones, around 87% occurring once; the ten biggest clones make up 0.009% to 0.0095%. Separately, the same data were catalogued under a study of human thymus T cells. That report notes: The related literature has documented a marked overlap of thymic repertoires among unrelated individuals.

The TCR comes from a boy in the first two years of life with a congenital heart defect. The V call is TRBV4-3, the J call TRBJ2-3, with D possibly matching TRBD1 (5 bases). Material for sequencing was thymocytes. In nucleotides, the CDR3 is TGCGCCAGCAGCCAGGTCCTTGATGAAACTGGTGGGGCCTTCACAGATACGCAGTATTTT. Protein: CASSQVLDETGGAFTDTQYF.